The next 21 T cell receptor beta chains were all read from a single sample in a study of T cell repertoires in cytomegalovirus infection. One entry per CDR3 protein results from TCRdb running MiXCR on the reads. The sample has about 310,000 distinct CDR3 sequences, 17% seen once. The sequencing input was PBMCs. The receptors shown here come from a human donor in good health (CMV status not recorded). Some clones in this sample may be carry-over from other donors' samples.

This clonotype was observed at least ten times. The chain recombines TRBV28 with TRBJ2-6, with 7 positions matching TRBD1. This CDR3 contains 16 residues. The ends lost 11 bases at V and 1 base at J; junction bases unmatched: 11. The V gene's germline CDR1 is MDHEN and CDR2 SYDVKM. CDR3 loop: CAANRGSLSGANVLTF. CDR3 bases: TGTGCCGCCAACAGGGGATCTCTTTCTGGGGCCAACGTCCTGACTTTC. Full variable domain (outside the CDR3, taken from reference TRBV28 and TRBJ2-6): DVKVTQSSRYLVKRTGEKVFLECVQDMDHENMFWYRQDPGLGLRLIYFSYDVKMKEKGDIPEGYSVSREKKERFSLILESASTNQTSMYLCAANRGSLSGANVLTFGAGSRLTVL.

Regarding this clonotype: A single base separates this from a much larger clone, so it may be a read error. V and J are TRBV6-1 and TRBJ2-7, with 8 positions matching TRBD2. This CDR3 is 14 amino acids long. Germline assignment: CDR1 MNHNS and CDR2 SASEGT. The CDR3 DNA follows: TGTGCCAGCACCCCATTAGCGGGGAACTACGAGCAGAACTTC. Residues: CASTPLAGNYEQNF.

CDR3 residues: CASTPRESPLHF. DNA for the CDR3: TGTGCCAGCACTCCGAGGGAATCACCCCTCCACTTT. V usage is TRBV5-4 and J usage is TRBJ1-6; no reliable D call. The CDR3 length is 12 residues. CDR1 SGHNT and CDR2 YYREEE come from the germline V gene (reference sequence). Trimming removed 6 bases from V and 10 bases from J, with 11 bases in between.

This clonotype was recorded many times. The chain combines TRBV7-8 with TRBJ2-1, with 7 positions matching TRBD1. Germline trimming cut 5 bases from V and 5 bases from J; bases unmatched to any gene: 15. Germline CDR1 reads SGHVS; CDR2 reads FQNEAQ. This CDR3 contains 17 residues. The DNA for the CDR3 is TGTGCCAGCAGCCCAAGGACAGGACTGCCCCTAAACAATGAGCAGTTCTTC. Protein sequence: CASSPRTGLPLNNEQFF.

This clonotype was found many times. The gene calls are TRBV4-2 and TRBJ2-3; D is uncertain. The CDR3 has 14 amino acids. The V end lost 1 base, the J end lost 3 bases, and 8 bases lay between the germline ends. Germline lookup yields CDR1 LGHNA and CDR2 YNFKEQ. CDR3 nucleotides: TGTGCCAGCAGCCAAGTGCTGGGTACAGATACGCAGTATTTT. Protein sequence: CASSQVLGTDTQYF.

This clonotype showed up just a few times. The CDR3 reads CASSQDRDTEGASYNEQFF. As DNA, the CDR3 is TGCGCCAGCAGCCAAGACCGGGACACCGAGGGAGCCTCCTACAATGAGCAGTTCTTC. V gene TRBV4-1 combines with J gene TRBJ2-1; tentatively, D is TRBD1 (6 bases). The V end was cut by 0 bases, the J end by 0 bases, with 18 bases between. CDR3 length equals 19 residues. Germline assignment: CDR1 MGHRA and CDR2 YSYEKL.

The CDR3 DNA follows: TGTGCCAGCAGTTTCGGGACTAGCGGGGGGTACAATGAGCAGTTCTTC. Its protein is CASSFGTSGGYNEQFF. The rearrangement joins TRBV12-3 or TRBV12-4 to TRBJ2-1, with TRBD2 matching 15 bases. V dropped 3 bases and J dropped 4; count of bases not matched to a gene: 1. The CDR3 sequence is 16 residues long.

The CDR3 DNA reads TGTGCCAGCAGTTACGGGCGGATGGGGGAGAACGAGGCCGGGGAGCTGTTTTTT. This encodes CASSYGRMGENEAGELFF. The chain has TRBV6-6 and TRBJ2-2, with D perhaps given as TRBD1 or TRBD2 (5 bases each). The CDR3 totals 18 residues. Looked up from germline, CDR1 is MNHNY and CDR2 is SVGAGI (reference sequence). V lost 2 bases to trimming and J lost 6 bases, with 22 bases between them.

Ten or more counts support this clonotype. V usage is TRBV27 and J usage is TRBJ2-7; TRBD1 matches 12 bases. The CDR3 runs 15 residues. Germline loops: CDR1 MNHEY, CDR2 SMNVEV (reference sequence). The J segment lost 4 bases and the V segment lost 7 bases, leaving 8 bases of the junction unmatched. The CDR3 loop is CASTSGTGGSYEQYF. The CDR3 coding sequence is TGTGCCAGCACCTCCGGGACAGGGGGCTCATACGAGCAGTACTTC.

The rearrangement links TRBV7-4 to TRBJ2-3, with 8 bases lining up with TRBD2. CDR1 is SGHVT and CDR2 is SQSDAQ in the germline V gene. Trimming took 7 bases from V and 0 from J; bases not matched to a gene: 6. The length of the CDR3 is 15 residues. For the CDR3, the DNA is TGTGCCAGCATCCGTAGCGGGATCAGCACAGATACGCAGTATTTT. Translated: CASIRSGISTDTQYF.

About this clonotype: It may be a read error: a sequence one base away is much more abundant. CDR3 nucleotide sequence: TGTGCCAGCGGACCCTTGGGGGGGCGAGCAGATACGGAGTATTTT. Its translation is CASGPLGGRADTEYF. The chain joins TRBV19 to TRBJ2-3, with D perhaps TRBD2 (7 bases). The CDR3 is 15 residues long. CDR1 and CDR2 from the germline V gene are LNHDA and SQIVND (reference sequence).

This chain links TRBV2 with TRBJ1-1, with 8 bases aligning to TRBD1. With V trimmed by 6 bases and J by 10 bases, 7 bases remained unmatched. The CDR3 is made up of 12 amino acids. Germline V CDR1 and CDR2: SNHLY, FYNNEI. CDR3 coding DNA: TGTGCCAGCAGCGACAGGGGCGTAAGAGCTTTCTTT. Translation gives CASSDRGVRAFF. The whole variable domain, filled in from reference TRBV2 and TRBJ1-1, reads EPEVTQTPSHQVTQMGQEVILRCVPISNHLYFYWYRQILGQKVEFLVSFYNNEISEKSEIFDDQFSVERPDGSNFTLKIRSTKLEDSAMYFCASSDRGVRAFFGQGTRLTVV.

There are many counts of this clonotype. The chain links TRBV11-2 to TRBJ1-1, with D perhaps matching TRBD1 (5 bases). This CDR3 has 16 residues. The ends were cut back, 4 bases at V and 9 bases at J, with 24 bases in the middle. Germline lookup yields CDR1 SGHAT and CDR2 FQNNGV. DNA of the CDR3: TGTGCCAGCAGCTCGGGGAGGGGAATGCGACAGACTAAAGCTTTCTTT. This translates into CASSSGRGMRQTKAFF.

This clonotype showed up just a few times. The J gene is TRBJ1-2, the V gene TRBV5-1; D is unclear. Germline V CDR1 and CDR2: SGHRS, YFSETQ. Between the trimmed V and J ends, which lost 5 bases and 2 bases, there was a span of 13 bases. This CDR3 comprises 14 residues. For the CDR3, the DNA is TGCGCCAGCAGGCTAAAGACTGGAAACTATGGCTACACCTTC. This gives the protein CASRLKTGNYGYTF.

This clonotype was counted ten times or more. This chain links TRBV7-9 with TRBJ1-6; D is possibly TRBD1 (5 bases). This CDR3 comprises 12 residues. The V end was cut by 3 bases, the J end by 15 bases, with 12 bases between. CDR1 and CDR2 from the germline V gene are SEHNR and FQNEAQ (reference sequence). For the CDR3, the DNA is TGTGCCAGCAGCTTCGCGGGGGAGGGCCTCCACTTT. The encoded protein is CASSFAGEGLHF.

This clonotype was seen repeatedly, ten times or more. The chain joins TRBV7-2 to TRBJ1-1; 9 bases fit TRBD1. After removal of 2 bases from V and 4 bases from J, the junction contained 5 bases not matched to a gene. The CDR3 is 15 amino acids. From germline, CDR1 is SGHTA and CDR2 FQGNSA. CDR3 coding DNA: TGTGCCAGCAGCTTACAACAGGGGGCAATCACTGAAGCTTTCTTT. The encoded protein is CASSLQQGAITEAFF.

There are a few counts of this clonotype. The genes are TRBV20-1 and TRBJ1-2; 8 bases line up with TRBD1. The trim removed 1 base at V and 2 bases at J, leaving 6 bases unmatched. The CDR3 runs to 15 residues. Germline assignment: CDR1 DFQATT and CDR2 SNEGSKA (reference sequence). CDR3 coding DNA: TGCAGTGCTAGAGCATCGGACAGGGCAAACTATGGCTACACCTTC. Protein product: CSARASDRANYGYTF.

This clonotype was counted at least ten times. The V and J genes are TRBV7-2 and TRBJ1-6; D ambiguous. Trimming stripped 4 bases from V and 0 bases from J, with 16 bases between. CDR1 and CDR2 (germline): SGHTA, FQGNSA. The CDR3 has 18 amino acids. CDR3: CASSSSEIWASYNSPLHF. As DNA, the CDR3 is TGTGCCAGCAGCTCCTCCGAGATATGGGCCTCCTATAATTCACCCCTCCACTTT.

This clonotype was observed at least ten times. The chain carries TRBV7-9 and TRBJ2-7, with D perhaps TRBD2 (5 bases). The germline CDR1 and CDR2 sequences are SEHNR and FQNEAQ (reference sequence). The ends were cut back, 3 bases at V and 6 bases at J, with 15 bases in the middle. The CDR3 is 14 residues long. CDR3 nucleotides: TGTGCCAGCAGCTTGGAGGAACCTAACTCCGAGCAGTACTTC. This encodes CASSLEEPNSEQYF.

This chain joins TRBV6-1 and TRBJ1-1, with TRBD1 identical over 12 bases. Germline CDR1 reads MNHNS; CDR2 reads SASEGT. The V gene end was trimmed by 5 bases and the J gene end by 8 bases; junction bases not matched to a gene: 6. The CDR3 covers 14 residues. CDR3 DNA sequence: TGTGCCAGCAGTACCACGGGACAGGGGGCCGAAGCTTTCTTT. It encodes CASSTTGQGAEAFF.

The genes are TRBV10-3 and TRBJ2-3; no clear D. The V end was cut by 2 bases, the J end by 6 bases, with 6 bases between. The CDR3 has 12 residues. Germline V gives CDR1 ENHRY, CDR2 SYGVKD. The CDR3 DNA follows: TGTGCCATCAGTGAGGGCTCGGATACGCAGTATTTT. Amino acids: CAISEGSDTQYF.